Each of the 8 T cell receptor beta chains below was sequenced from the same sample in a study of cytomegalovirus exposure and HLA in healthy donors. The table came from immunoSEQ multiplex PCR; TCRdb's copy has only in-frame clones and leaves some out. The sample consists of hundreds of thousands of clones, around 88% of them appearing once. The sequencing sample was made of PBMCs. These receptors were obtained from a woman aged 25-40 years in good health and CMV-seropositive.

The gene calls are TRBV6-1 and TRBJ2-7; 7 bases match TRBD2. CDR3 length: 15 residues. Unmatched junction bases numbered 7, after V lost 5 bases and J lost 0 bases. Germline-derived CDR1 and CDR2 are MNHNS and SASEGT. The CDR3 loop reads CASSPVREGSYEQYF. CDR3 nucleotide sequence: TGTGCCAGCAGTCCTGTAAGGGAGGGCTCCTACGAGCAGTACTTC.

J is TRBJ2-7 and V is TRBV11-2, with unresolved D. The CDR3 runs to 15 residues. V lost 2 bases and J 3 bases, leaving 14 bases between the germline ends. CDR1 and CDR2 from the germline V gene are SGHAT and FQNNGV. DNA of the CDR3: TGTGCCAGCAGCTTAAGTCAATCGAGGCTCTACGAGCAGTACTTC. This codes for CASSLSQSRLYEQYF.

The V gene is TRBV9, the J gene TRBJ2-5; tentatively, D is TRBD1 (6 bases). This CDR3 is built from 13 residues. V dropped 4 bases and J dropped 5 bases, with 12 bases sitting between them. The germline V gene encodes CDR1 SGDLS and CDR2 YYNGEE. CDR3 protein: CASSPQGRETQYF. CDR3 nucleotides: TGTGCCAGCAGCCCCCAGGGGCGGGAGACCCAGTACTTC.

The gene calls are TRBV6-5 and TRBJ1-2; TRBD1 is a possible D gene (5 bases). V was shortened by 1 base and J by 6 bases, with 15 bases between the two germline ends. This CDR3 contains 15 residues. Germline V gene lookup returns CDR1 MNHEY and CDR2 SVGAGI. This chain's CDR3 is CASSYYQGSVDGYTF. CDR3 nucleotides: TGTGCCAGCAGTTACTATCAGGGCTCGGTAGATGGCTACACCTTC.

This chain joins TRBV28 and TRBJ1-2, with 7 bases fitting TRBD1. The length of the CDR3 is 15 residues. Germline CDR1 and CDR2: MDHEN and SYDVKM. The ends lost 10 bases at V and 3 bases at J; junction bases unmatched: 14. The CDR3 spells CAIMDRILSDYGYTF. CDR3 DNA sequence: TGTGCCATCATGGACAGGATCCTGTCAGACTATGGCTACACCTTC.

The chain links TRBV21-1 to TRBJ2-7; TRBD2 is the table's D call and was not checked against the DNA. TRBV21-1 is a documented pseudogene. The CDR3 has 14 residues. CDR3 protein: CASGPGTSGYEQYF. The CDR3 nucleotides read TGTGCCAGCGGACCGGGGACTAGCGGCTACGAGCAGTACTTC.

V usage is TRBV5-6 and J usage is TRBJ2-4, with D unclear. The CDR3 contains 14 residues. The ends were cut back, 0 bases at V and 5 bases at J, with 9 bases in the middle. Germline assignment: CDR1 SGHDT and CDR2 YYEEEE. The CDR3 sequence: CASSLGWPQNIQYF. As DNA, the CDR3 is TGTGCCAGCAGCTTGGGGTGGCCCCAAAACATTCAGTACTTC.

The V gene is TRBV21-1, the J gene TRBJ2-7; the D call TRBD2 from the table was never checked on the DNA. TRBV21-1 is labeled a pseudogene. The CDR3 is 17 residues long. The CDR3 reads CASSRGTGTSNFYEQYF. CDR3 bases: TGTGCCAGCAGCCGTGGCACCGGGACTAGTAATTTCTACGAGCAGTACTTC.